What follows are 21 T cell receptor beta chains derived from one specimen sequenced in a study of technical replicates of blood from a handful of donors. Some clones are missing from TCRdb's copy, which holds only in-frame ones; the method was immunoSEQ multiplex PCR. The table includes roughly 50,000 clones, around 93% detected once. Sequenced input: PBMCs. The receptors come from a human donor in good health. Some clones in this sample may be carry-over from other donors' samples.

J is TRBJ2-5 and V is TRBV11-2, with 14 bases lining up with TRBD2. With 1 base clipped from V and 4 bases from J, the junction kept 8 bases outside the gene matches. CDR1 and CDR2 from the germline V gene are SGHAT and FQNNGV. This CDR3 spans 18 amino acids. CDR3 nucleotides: TGTGCCAGCAGCTTAGGGACTAGCGGGGGGAGGGGGCGAGAGACCCAGTACTTC. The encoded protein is CASSLGTSGGRGRETQYF.

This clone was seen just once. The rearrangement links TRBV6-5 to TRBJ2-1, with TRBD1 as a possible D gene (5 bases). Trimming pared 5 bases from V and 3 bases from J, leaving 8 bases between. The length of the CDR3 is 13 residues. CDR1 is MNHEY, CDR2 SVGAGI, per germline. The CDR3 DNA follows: TGTGCCAGCAGTCAAAGGGGCTACAATGAGCAGTTCTTC. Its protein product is CASSQRGYNEQFF.

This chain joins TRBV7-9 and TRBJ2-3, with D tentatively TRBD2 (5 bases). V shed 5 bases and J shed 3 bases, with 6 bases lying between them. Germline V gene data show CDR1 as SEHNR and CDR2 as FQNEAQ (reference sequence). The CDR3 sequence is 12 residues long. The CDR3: CASSPGTDTQYF. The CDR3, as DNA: TGTGCCAGCAGCCCGGGGACAGATACGCAGTATTTT.

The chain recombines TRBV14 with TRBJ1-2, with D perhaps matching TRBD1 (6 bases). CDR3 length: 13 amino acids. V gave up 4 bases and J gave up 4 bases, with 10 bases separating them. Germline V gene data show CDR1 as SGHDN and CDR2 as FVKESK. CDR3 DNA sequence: TGTGCCAGCAGCCCAGGACAGTTCTATGGCTACACCTTC. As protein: CASSPGQFYGYTF.

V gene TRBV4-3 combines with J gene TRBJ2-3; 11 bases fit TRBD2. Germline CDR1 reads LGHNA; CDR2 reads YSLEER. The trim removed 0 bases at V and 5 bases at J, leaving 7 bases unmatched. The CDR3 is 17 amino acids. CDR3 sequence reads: CASSQDFIAGGEDTQYF. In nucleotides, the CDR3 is TGCGCCAGCAGCCAAGATTTTATAGCGGGGGGGGAAGATACGCAGTATTTT.

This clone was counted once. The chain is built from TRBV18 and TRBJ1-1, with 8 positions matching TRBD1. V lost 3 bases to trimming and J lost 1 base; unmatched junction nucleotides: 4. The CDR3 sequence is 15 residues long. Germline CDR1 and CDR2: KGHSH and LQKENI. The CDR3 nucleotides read TGTGCCAGCTCACCTAGCACAGGGGGGAACACTGAAGCTTTCTTT. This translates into CASSPSTGGNTEAFF.

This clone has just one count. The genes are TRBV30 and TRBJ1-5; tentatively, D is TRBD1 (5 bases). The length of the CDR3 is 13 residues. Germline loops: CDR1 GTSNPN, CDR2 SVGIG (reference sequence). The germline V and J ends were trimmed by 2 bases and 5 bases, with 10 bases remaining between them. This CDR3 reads CAWSSREDQPQHF. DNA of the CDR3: TGTGCCTGGAGTAGCAGGGAAGATCAGCCCCAGCATTTT.

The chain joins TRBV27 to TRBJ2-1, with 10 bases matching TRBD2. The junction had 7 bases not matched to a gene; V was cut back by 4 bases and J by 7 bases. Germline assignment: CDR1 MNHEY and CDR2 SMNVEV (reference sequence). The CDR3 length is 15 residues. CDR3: CASSSSGLATNEQFF. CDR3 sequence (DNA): TGTGCCAGCAGTTCCTCGGGACTAGCGACTAATGAGCAGTTCTTC.

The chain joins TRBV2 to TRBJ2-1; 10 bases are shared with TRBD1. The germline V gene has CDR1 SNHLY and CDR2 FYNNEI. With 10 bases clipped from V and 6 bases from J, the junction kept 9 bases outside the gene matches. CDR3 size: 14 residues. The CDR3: CATRAGQGVNEQFF. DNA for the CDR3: TGTGCCACCAGGGCAGGACAGGGGGTCAATGAGCAGTTCTTC.

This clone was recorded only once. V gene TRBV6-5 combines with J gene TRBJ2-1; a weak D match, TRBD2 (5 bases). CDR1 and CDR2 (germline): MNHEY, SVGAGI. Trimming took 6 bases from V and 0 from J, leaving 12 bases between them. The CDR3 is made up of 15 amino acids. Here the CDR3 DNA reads TGTGCCAGCAGCCCTGTTACTAGCTCCTACAATGAGCAGTTCTTC. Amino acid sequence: CASSPVTSSYNEQFF.

This CDR3 is CASSLAGSREQYF. The DNA for the CDR3 is TGTGCCAGCAGCTTAGCAGGGAGTCGCGAGCAGTACTTC. The chain couples TRBV7-9 to TRBJ2-7; tentatively, D is TRBD2 (5 bases). Per the germline V gene, CDR1 is SEHNR and CDR2 is FQNEAQ (reference sequence). The CDR3 length is 13 residues. V lost 0 bases, J lost 6 bases, and 9 bases lay in between.

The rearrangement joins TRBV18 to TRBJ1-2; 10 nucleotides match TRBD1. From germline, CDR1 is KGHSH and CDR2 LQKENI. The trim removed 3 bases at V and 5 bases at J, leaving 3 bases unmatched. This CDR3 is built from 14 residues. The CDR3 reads CASSPDRGVYGYTF. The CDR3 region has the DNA TGTGCCAGCTCACCGGACAGGGGGGTGTATGGCTACACCTTC.

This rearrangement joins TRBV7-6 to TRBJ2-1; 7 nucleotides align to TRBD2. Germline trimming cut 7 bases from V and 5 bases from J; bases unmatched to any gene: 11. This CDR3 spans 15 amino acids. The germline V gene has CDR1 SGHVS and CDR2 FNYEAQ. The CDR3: CASTPVSSGDNEQFF. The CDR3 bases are TGTGCCAGCACCCCAGTTTCCAGCGGGGACAATGAGCAGTTCTTC. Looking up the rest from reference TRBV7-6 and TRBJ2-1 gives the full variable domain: GAGVSQSPRYKVTKRGQDVALRCDPISGHVSLYWYRQALGQGPEFLTYFNYEAQQDKSGLPNDRFSAERPEGSISTLTIQRTEQRDSAMYRCASTPVSSGDNEQFFGPGTRLTVL.

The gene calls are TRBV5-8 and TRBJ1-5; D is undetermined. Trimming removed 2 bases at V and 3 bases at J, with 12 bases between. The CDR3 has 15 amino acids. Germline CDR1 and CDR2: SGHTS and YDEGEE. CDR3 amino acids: CASSFELTDNQPQHF. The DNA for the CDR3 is TGTGCCAGCAGCTTTGAGCTAACAGACAATCAGCCCCAGCATTTT.

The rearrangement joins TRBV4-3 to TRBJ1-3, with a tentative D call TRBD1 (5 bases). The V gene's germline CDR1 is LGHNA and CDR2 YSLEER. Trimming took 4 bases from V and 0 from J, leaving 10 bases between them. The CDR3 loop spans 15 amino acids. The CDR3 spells CASSLVQASGNTIYF. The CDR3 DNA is TGCGCCAGCAGCCTCGTACAGGCCTCTGGAAACACCATATATTTT.

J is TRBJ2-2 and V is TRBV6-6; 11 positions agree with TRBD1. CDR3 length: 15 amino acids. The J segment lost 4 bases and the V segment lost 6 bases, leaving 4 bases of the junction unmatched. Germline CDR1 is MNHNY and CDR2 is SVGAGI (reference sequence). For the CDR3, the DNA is TGTGCCAGCAGGGGACAGGGGGAGGCCACCGGGGAGCTGTTTTTT. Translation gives CASRGQGEATGELFF.

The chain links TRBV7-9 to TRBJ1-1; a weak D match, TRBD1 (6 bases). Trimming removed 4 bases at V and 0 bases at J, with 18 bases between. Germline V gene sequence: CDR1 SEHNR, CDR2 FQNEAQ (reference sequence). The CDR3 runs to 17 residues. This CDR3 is CASSSGVQINMNTEAFF. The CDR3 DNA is TGTGCCAGCAGCTCAGGGGTACAAATAAACATGAACACTGAAGCTTTCTTT.

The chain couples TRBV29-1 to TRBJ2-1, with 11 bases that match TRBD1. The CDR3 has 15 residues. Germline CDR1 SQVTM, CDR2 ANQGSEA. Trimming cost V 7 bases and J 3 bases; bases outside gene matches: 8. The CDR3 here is CSAGQGAQIYNEQFF. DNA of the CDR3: TGCAGCGCTGGACAGGGGGCTCAGATCTACAATGAGCAGTTCTTC.

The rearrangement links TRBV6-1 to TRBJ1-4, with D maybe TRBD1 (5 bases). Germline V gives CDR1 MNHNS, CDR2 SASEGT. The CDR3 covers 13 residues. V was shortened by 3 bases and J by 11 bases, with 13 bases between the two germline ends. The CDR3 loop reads CASSDRQGGKLFF. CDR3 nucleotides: TGTGCCAGCAGTGATCGGCAGGGAGGGAAACTGTTTTTT.

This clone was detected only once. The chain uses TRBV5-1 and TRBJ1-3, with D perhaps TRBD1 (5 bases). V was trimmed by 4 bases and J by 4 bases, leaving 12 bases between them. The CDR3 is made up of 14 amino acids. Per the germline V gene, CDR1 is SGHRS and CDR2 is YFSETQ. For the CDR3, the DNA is TGCGCCAGCAGCCCGGGGGAGGCAGGAAACACCATATATTTT. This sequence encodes CASSPGEAGNTIYF.

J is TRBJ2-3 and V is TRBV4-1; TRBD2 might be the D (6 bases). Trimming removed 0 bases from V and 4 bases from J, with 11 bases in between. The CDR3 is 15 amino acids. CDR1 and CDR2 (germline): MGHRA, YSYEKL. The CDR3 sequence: CASSQDPSVADTQYF. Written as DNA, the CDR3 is TGCGCCAGCAGCCAAGATCCTAGCGTGGCAGATACGCAGTATTTT.